The clone carrying this T cell receptor beta chain was seen at least ten times. Its antigen is currently unknown. The sample comes from a study of CD8 T cells in ankylosing spondylitis. J lost 9 bases, V lost 0 bases, and 10 bases had no gene match. The CDR3 contains 16 residues. Germline CDR1 is SGHRS and CDR2 is YFSETQ. Study outcomes and limitations: Disease-linked clones were reportedly significantly enriched in matched ankylosing spondylitis synovial fluid. In synovial fluid and blood from reactive arthritis, some motif variants were previously reported. For ankylosing spondylitis blood, a TCR beta motif of several highly homologous variants appeared characteristic.

Library preparation for TCR beta used quantitative 5'-RACE with molecular barcodes. TCRdb reprocessed the 5' RACE reads via MiXCR and lists one record per CDR3 protein. Of over 100,000 distinct CDR3 sequences in the sample, about 6.5% were seen once. The TCR comes from a male donor with ankylosing spondylitis or in good health (not recorded which). The chain carries TRBV5-1 and TRBJ2-1; 9 positions agree with TRBD2. The specimen was blood, either unsorted or a sorted T cell fraction (not recorded which). The CDR3 here is CASSLVPGAGGLEQFF. The DNA for the CDR3 is TGCGCCAGCAGCTTGGTACCTGGAGCGGGAGGACTTGAGCAGTTCTTC.